The next 7 T cell receptor beta chains were all read from a single sample in a study of shared clonotypes between healthy human individuals. Data came from immunoSEQ multiplex PCR; TCRdb stores just in-frame clones and leaves some out. The data contain more than 450,000 clones, 79% of them singletons. The sequenced sample consisted of PBMCs. Every receptor here comes from a woman aged 40 to 50 in good health. Some clones in this sample may be carry-over from other donors' samples.

This clone was detected many times. The chain is built from TRBV27 and TRBJ2-1; TRBD2 might be the D (6 bases). Per the germline V gene, CDR1 is MNHEY and CDR2 is SMNVEV (reference sequence). Between the trimmed V and J ends, which lost 5 bases and 3 bases, there was a span of 14 bases. The CDR3 is made up of 15 amino acids. The chain's CDR3 is CASSRRGGDYNEQFF. DNA of the CDR3: TGTGCCAGCAGTCGTAGGGGCGGGGACTACAATGAGCAGTTCTTC.

To note about this clone: Other nucleotide sequences from this sample produce the same CDR3. This chain links TRBV19 with TRBJ2-5; 7 nucleotides align to TRBD1. Losses at the gene ends were 1 base for V and 1 base for J; bases not matched to a gene: 0. CDR3 length: 14 residues. Germline V CDR1 and CDR2: LNHDA, SQIVND (reference sequence). This chain's CDR3 is CASSIGDSQETQYF. DNA for the CDR3: TGTGCCAGTAGTATAGGGGACAGCCAAGAGACCCAGTACTTC. The full variable domain, in which reference TRBV19 and TRBJ2-5 provide the parts outside the CDR3, is DGGITQSPKYLFRKEGQNVTLSCEQNLNHDAMYWYRQDPGQGLRLIYYSQIVNDFQKGDIAEGYSVSREKKESFPLTVTSAQKNPTAFYLCASSIGDSQETQYFGPGTRLLVL.

The rearrangement uses TRBV5-5 and TRBJ1-1, with TRBD1 identical over 9 bases. CDR1 is SGHKS and CDR2 is YYEKEE in the germline V gene (reference sequence). CDR3 length: 14 residues. The ends lost 4 bases at V and 2 bases at J; junction bases unmatched: 3. CDR3 region: CASSTQGANTEAFF. The CDR3 nucleotides read TGTGCCAGCAGCACACAGGGGGCCAACACTGAAGCTTTCTTT.

The J gene is TRBJ2-7, the V gene TRBV10-3; weak D call: TRBD2 (6 bases). CDR1 and CDR2 from the germline V gene are ENHRY and SYGVKD. This CDR3 is 13 amino acids long. The ends were cut back, 6 bases at V and 0 bases at J, with 9 bases in the middle. The CDR3 DNA reads TGTGCCATCAGGCCGGGACTCTCCTACGAGCAGTACTTC. Protein product: CAIRPGLSYEQYF.

There are a few counts of this clone. The chain employs TRBV30 and TRBJ2-2, with D perhaps TRBD1 or TRBD2 (5 bases each). Between the trimmed V and J ends, which lost 2 bases and 5 bases, there was a span of 12 bases. Looked up from germline, CDR1 is GTSNPN and CDR2 is SVGIG (reference sequence). The CDR3 has 14 residues. CDR3 loop: CAWSWGSGTGELFF. The CDR3 DNA is TGTGCCTGGAGTTGGGGGAGTGGTACCGGGGAGCTGTTTTTT.

This clone appeared a few times. The chain links TRBV19 to TRBJ1-3; D unclear. The CDR3 runs 13 residues. Germline assignment: CDR1 LNHDA and CDR2 SQIVND (reference sequence). V was clipped by 8 bases and J by 2 bases, with 10 bases between them. The DNA for the CDR3 is TGTGCCAGTCGGAAGCCGGCTGGAAACACCATATATTTT. It codes for CASRKPAGNTIYF.

V gene TRBV6-4 combines with J gene TRBJ2-1; a possible D gene is TRBD2 (6 bases). Trimming left V 3 bases short and J 0 bases short, with 12 bases between. The CDR3 is made up of 16 amino acids. Germline V lookup: CDR1 MRHNA, CDR2 SNTAGT. The CDR3 coding sequence is TGTGCCAGCAGTGAGTTCGGAGGGAGCTCCTACAATGAGCAGTTCTTC. Encoded protein: CASSEFGGSSYNEQFF.